Listed below are T cell receptor beta chains from one sample, sequenced in a study of T cell responses to AZD1222 COVID-19 vaccine. Produced via immunoSEQ multiplex PCR; TCRdb's table is partial and in-frame only. Among 150,000 or so clones listed, around 89% were seen once. Sequenced material: peripheral blood, taken on day 0 of AZD1222 vaccination. The source is an adult in good health. Both conserved end residues are part of each CDR3. The order of the fields is V gene, D gene, J gene, clone size, CDR3 DNA, CDR3 protein. The D gene is left open where the match is weak. Clone size is shown for a subset of rows, as once, few, many or a class of expanded clone.

v_call: TRBV7-2
d_call: -
j_call: TRBJ2-3
clone_size: -
cdr3_nt: TGTGCCAGCAGCCCTGGACAGCCGTCAGATACGCAGTATTTT
cdr3_aa: CASSPGQPSDTQYF

v_call: TRBV5-4
d_call: TRBD1
j_call: TRBJ1-1
clone_size: -
cdr3_nt: TGTGCCAGCAGCGTCCGGGACAGTTGGAACACTGAAGCTTTCTTT
cdr3_aa: CASSVRDSWNTEAFF

v_call: TRBV18
d_call: -
j_call: TRBJ1-4
clone_size: once
cdr3_nt: TGTGCCAGCTCACCACCGGGAAGGGTCGATGAAAAACTGTTTTTT
cdr3_aa: CASSPPGRVDEKLFF

v_call: TRBV6-6
d_call: -
j_call: TRBJ1-1
clone_size: -
cdr3_nt: TGTGCCACAATGGGTGGCGTGAACACTGAAGCTTTCTTT
cdr3_aa: CATMGGVNTEAFF

v_call: TRBV4-3
d_call: TRBD2
j_call: TRBJ2-1
clone_size: -
cdr3_nt: TGCGCCAGCAGCCAAGATGGCGGGGGGGCCTACAATGAGCAGTTCTTC
cdr3_aa: CASSQDGGGAYNEQFF

v_call: TRBV10-3
d_call: TRBD1
j_call: TRBJ1-2
clone_size: -
cdr3_nt: TGTGCCATCAGTCACTCTCAGGACAGGAAAGGCGGCTACACCTTC
cdr3_aa: CAISHSQDRKGGYTF

v_call: TRBV4-3
d_call: -
j_call: TRBJ1-6
clone_size: few
cdr3_nt: TGCGCCAGCAGCCAACAATATTCGGTGAATAATTCACCCCTCCACTTT
cdr3_aa: CASSQQYSVNNSPLHF

v_call: TRBV6-2/TRBV6-3
d_call: TRBD1
j_call: TRBJ1-2
clone_size: -
cdr3_nt: TGTGCCAGCAGTTACCCGGCAGGGACAGGGGAAAACTATGGCTACACCTTC
cdr3_aa: CASSYPAGTGENYGYTF

v_call: TRBV3-1/TRBV3-2
d_call: -
j_call: TRBJ2-7
clone_size: -
cdr3_nt: TGTGCCAGCAGCCGATGGGAAGGGACCCGGGACTACGAGCAGTACTTC
cdr3_aa: CASSRWEGTRDYEQYF

v_call: TRBV2
d_call: -
j_call: TRBJ2-3
clone_size: -
cdr3_nt: TGTGCCAGCAGTGAAGCGGGACAACTTACTAGCACAGATACGCAGTATTTT
cdr3_aa: CASSEAGQLTSTDTQYF

v_call: TRBV5-1
d_call: -
j_call: TRBJ1-3
clone_size: -
cdr3_nt: TGCGCCAGCCAACGGGGGGAGTCTGGAAACACCATATATTTT
cdr3_aa: CASQRGESGNTIYF

v_call: TRBV18
d_call: TRBD2
j_call: TRBJ2-1
clone_size: -
cdr3_nt: TGTGCCAGCTCGGGGACTAGCACTTCGCCGTTCTTC
cdr3_aa: CASSGTSTSPFF

v_call: TRBV14
d_call: TRBD1
j_call: TRBJ1-3
clone_size: once
cdr3_nt: TGTGCCAGCAGCCAAATGACAGGGTACGGAAACACCATATATTTT
cdr3_aa: CASSQMTGYGNTIYF

v_call: TRBV7-9
d_call: TRBD1
j_call: TRBJ2-7
clone_size: -
cdr3_nt: TGTGCCAGCAGCACTTGGGACAGGGTCCACGAGCAGTACTTC
cdr3_aa: CASSTWDRVHEQYF

v_call: TRBV9
d_call: -
j_call: TRBJ1-1
clone_size: -
cdr3_nt: TGTGCCAGCAGCGTAAACAGTCAGAACACTGAAGCTTTCTTT
cdr3_aa: CASSVNSQNTEAFF

v_call: TRBV7-2
d_call: TRBD1
j_call: TRBJ1-1
clone_size: -
cdr3_nt: TGTGCCAGCAGCTTAGCGTACGGGGGACAGTCACCTGAAGCTTTCTTT
cdr3_aa: CASSLAYGGQSPEAFF

v_call: TRBV19
d_call: -
j_call: TRBJ2-3
clone_size: few
cdr3_nt: TGTGCCAGTAGTATAGGGCCAGGGCGGGGAGATACGCAGTATTTT
cdr3_aa: CASSIGPGRGDTQYF

v_call: TRBV27
d_call: -
j_call: TRBJ2-3
clone_size: -
cdr3_nt: TGTGCCAGCAGTTACGACAGTTGGGGGTACACAGATACGCAGTATTTT
cdr3_aa: CASSYDSWGYTDTQYF